These 7 T cell receptor beta chains were all obtained from the same sample, sequenced in a study of blood T cell repertoires in COVID-19. Sequencing used immunoSEQ multiplex PCR; TCRdb keeps in-frame clones, though not all of them. The sample carries approximately 350,000 clones, roughly 90% recorded once. Sample: peripheral blood. These receptors all stem from a man aged 35 to 55 with acute or convalescent COVID-19.

The chain joins TRBV11-2 to TRBJ2-3; 8 bases are a match to TRBD1. The trim removed 0 bases at V and 5 bases at J, leaving 10 bases unmatched. The germline gives CDR1 SGHAT, CDR2 FQNNGV. The CDR3 runs 17 residues. The CDR3 spells CASSLESGRGRQDTQYF. In nucleotides, the CDR3 is TGTGCCAGCAGCTTAGAATCCGGCAGGGGGCGCCAAGATACGCAGTATTTT.

The V gene is TRBV30, the J gene TRBJ2-7; perhaps TRBD1 as D (5 bases). Trimming shortened V by 5 bases and J by 4 bases, and 12 bases separated the two germline ends. CDR3 length equals 12 residues. The germline gives CDR1 GTSNPN, CDR2 SVGIG (reference sequence). The CDR3, as DNA: TGTGCCTGGGATACAGGAAATTACGAGCAGTACTTC. Its translation: CAWDTGNYEQYF.

The rearrangement joins TRBV19 to TRBJ1-2; D call uncertain. The CDR3 extends over 14 amino acids. V was shortened by 1 base and J by 4 bases, with 10 bases between the two germline ends. From germline, CDR1 is LNHDA and CDR2 SQIVND (reference sequence). Here the CDR3 DNA reads TGTGCCAGTAGTATAGGCGAGCTCCTCTATGGCTACACCTTC. Amino acid sequence: CASSIGELLYGYTF.

The rearrangement joins TRBV6-5 to TRBJ2-2; D perhaps matches TRBD1 (6 bases). Germline V lookup: CDR1 MNHEY, CDR2 SVGAGI. Trimming took 8 bases from V and 3 from J, leaving 16 bases between them. The CDR3 is 15 amino acids. The DNA for the CDR3 is TGTGCCAGCCAGAGGGGGTGGCTTTACACCGGGGAGCTGTTTTTT. Translating it yields CASQRGWLYTGELFF.

J is TRBJ2-7 and V is TRBV29-1, with 11 bases matching TRBD2. The CDR3 extends over 14 amino acids. The V gene end was trimmed by 0 bases and the J gene end by 7 bases; junction bases not matched to a gene: 5. CDR1 and CDR2 (germline): SQVTM, ANQGSEA. This CDR3 reads CSVEETSGTPEQYF. For the CDR3, the DNA is TGCAGCGTTGAAGAGACTAGCGGGACCCCGGAGCAGTACTTC.

This chain joins TRBV4-1 and TRBJ1-5; D may be TRBD1 (5 bases). Germline V gene data show CDR1 as MGHRA and CDR2 as YSYEKL. This CDR3 region has 15 residues. The V gene lost 3 bases and the J gene lost 9 bases, with 18 bases spanning the gap. The CDR3 sequence is CASSQGGTALRPQHF. The CDR3 DNA is TGCGCCAGCAGCCAGGGGGGGACGGCGCTTAGGCCCCAGCATTTT.

There are a few counts of this clone. The chain combines TRBV7-3 with TRBJ2-6; 7 positions agree with TRBD1. Trimming at V came to 4 bases and at J to 2 bases, leaving 8 bases not matched to a gene. The CDR3 loop spans 17 amino acids. The V gene's germline CDR1 is SGHTA and CDR2 FQGTGA. As DNA, the CDR3 is TGTGCCAGCAGCTCCATCTTAGGGGGCCCTGGGGCCAACGTCCTGACTTTC. Translating gives CASSSILGGPGANVLTF.